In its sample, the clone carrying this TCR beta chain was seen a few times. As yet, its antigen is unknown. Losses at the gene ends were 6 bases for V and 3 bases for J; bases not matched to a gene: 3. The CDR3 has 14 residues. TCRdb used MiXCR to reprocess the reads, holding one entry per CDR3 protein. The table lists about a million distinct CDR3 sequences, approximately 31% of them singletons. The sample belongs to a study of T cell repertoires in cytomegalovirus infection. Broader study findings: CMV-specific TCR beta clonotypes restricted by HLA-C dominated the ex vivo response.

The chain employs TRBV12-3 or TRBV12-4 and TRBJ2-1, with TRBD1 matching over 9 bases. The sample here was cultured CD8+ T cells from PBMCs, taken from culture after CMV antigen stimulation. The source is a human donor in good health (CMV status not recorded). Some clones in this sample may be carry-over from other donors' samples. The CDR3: CASRGQGHYNEQFF. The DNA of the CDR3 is TGTGCCAGCAGGGGACAGGGTCACTACAATGAGCAGTTCTTC.